This entry is about one T cell receptor beta chain. Original handling: Reference gene primer amplification in the assay estimated nucleated cell counts. Profiling relied on immunoSEQ multiplex PCR, and the TCRdb table lists in-frame clones only, not all of them. The DNA was the basis for D and trimming; V, J and clone size are from that table. The sample contains fewer than 350,000 clones, roughly 79% of which appear only once. These data belong to a study of blood T cell repertoires in COVID-19. Turning to the study itself: T cells, B-cell-depleted T cells, or PBMCs provided the cDNA or gDNA that served as material.

V was clipped by 2 bases and J by 5 bases, with 7 bases between them. This CDR3 is 13 amino acids long. CDR1 and CDR2 from the germline V gene are ENHRY and SYGVKD. Sequencing was carried out using peripheral blood. This receptor was obtained from a woman aged 55-75 years with active or convalescent COVID-19. This chain joins TRBV10-3 and TRBJ1-3; D remains unclear. The CDR3 region is CAISEPSRNTIYF. The CDR3 DNA reads as TGTGCCATCAGTGAGCCATCAAGAAACACCATATATTTT.